This T cell receptor beta chain was identified during a study of regulatory T cells in long-lasting Graves disease. This clonotype was detected a few times. As yet, its antigen is unknown. General study findings and limits: Among samples with persistent disease, TRBV28, TRBJ1-2 and TRBJ2-5 were favored.

As for time point: persistent/refractory GD, antithyroid drugs over 5 years with positive TRAb. From PBMCs, RNA was extracted and then used to make the TCR library. iRepertoire HTBI primers and Arm-PCR of CDR3 regions built TCR beta libraries. Original processing notes: Across all samples, roughly 60 TRBV segments and 15 or so TRBJ segments were identified. From the multiplex PCR reads, TCRdb called clonotypes with MiXCR, one entry per CDR3 protein. These V and J calls are TCRdb output, not the study's own analysis. The sample carries hundreds of thousands of distinct CDR3 sequences, 20% to 25% recorded once. The CDR3 is made up of 13 amino acids. CDR1 and CDR2 (germline): MGHRA, YSYEKL. Trimming took 1 base from V and 6 from J, leaving 7 bases between them.

The sequencing used peripheral blood mononuclear cells (PBMCs), collected when the disease was refractory, from a patient treated with antithyroid drugs. The chain joins TRBV4-1 to TRBJ1-5, with D unclear. This receptor was taken from a female donor with Graves disease. The DNA of the CDR3 is TGCGCCAGCAGCCAAGTCCTGGGTCAGCCCCAGCATTTT. Its translation is CASSQVLGQPQHF.